A selection of T cell receptor beta chains follows, all from one sample in a study of T cell repertoires and HLA-DP antigens. These receptors have no known antigen. The repertoire was sequenced with immunoSEQ multiplex PCR; TCRdb's copy has only in-frame clones and lacks some. The sample lists approximately 100,000 clones; approximately 86% were seen once. Source material: CD4+ T cells from PBMCs. The source of these receptors is a man aged 50-60 years in good health and CMV-seronegative. Both conserved end residues are part of each CDR3. The D gene is left open where the match is weak. Not every row has a clone size; where given, it reads once, few, many or a size class.

abundance: NA
d_gene: TRBD1
j_gene: TRBJ1-3
v_gene: TRBV7-2
CDR3aa: CASRTQGARGNTIYF
CDR3nt: TGTGCCAGCAGAACACAGGGGGCGCGAGGAAACACCATATATTTT

abundance: NA
d_gene: TRBD2
j_gene: TRBJ2-3
v_gene: TRBV7-6
CDR3aa: CASSLEAGGKTDTQYF
CDR3nt: TGTGCCAGCAGCTTAGAGGCGGGGGGGAAGACAGATACGCAGTATTTT

abundance: NA
d_gene: NA
j_gene: TRBJ2-1
v_gene: TRBV18
CDR3aa: CASSPDARGYNEQFF
CDR3nt: TGTGCCAGCTCACCGGACGCCAGGGGCTACAATGAGCAGTTCTTC

abundance: NA
d_gene: NA
j_gene: TRBJ2-2
v_gene: TRBV7-9
CDR3aa: CASSLEGGLGGTGELFF
CDR3nt: TGCGCCAGCAGCTTAGAAGGGGGGCTAGGAGGCACCGGGGAGCTGTTTTTT

abundance: NA
d_gene: TRBD1
j_gene: TRBJ2-3
v_gene: TRBV7-2
CDR3aa: CASSVQQGMTTDTQYF
CDR3nt: TGTGCCAGCAGCGTACAACAGGGGATGACCACAGATACGCAGTATTTT

abundance: NA
d_gene: TRBD1
j_gene: TRBJ1-4
v_gene: TRBV5-1
CDR3aa: CASSLTGTGGGEKLFF
CDR3nt: TGCGCCAGCAGCTTGACCGGGACAGGGGGAGGAGAAAAACTGTTTTTT

abundance: NA
d_gene: TRBD2
j_gene: TRBJ2-1
v_gene: TRBV30
CDR3aa: CAWSPDLRLAGGAYNEQFF
CDR3nt: TGTGCCTGGAGTCCCGACCTACGACTAGCGGGAGGTGCTTACAATGAGCAGTTCTTC

abundance: NA
d_gene: TRBD2
j_gene: TRBJ2-3
v_gene: TRBV19
CDR3aa: CASRRLAGGPSTDTQYF
CDR3nt: TGTGCCAGTAGGAGACTAGCGGGGGGGCCTAGCACAGATACGCAGTATTTT

abundance: NA
d_gene: NA
j_gene: TRBJ1-3
v_gene: TRBV7-8
CDR3aa: CASSRTGNTIYF
CDR3nt: TGTGCCAGCAGCAGGACCGGAAACACCATATATTTT

abundance: NA
d_gene: TRBD1
j_gene: TRBJ1-4
v_gene: TRBV10-2
CDR3aa: CASNRGTANEKLFF
CDR3nt: TGCGCCAGCAACCGGGGGACAGCTAATGAAAAACTGTTTTTT

abundance: NA
d_gene: NA
j_gene: TRBJ2-7
v_gene: TRBV27
CDR3aa: CASSRLNEQYF
CDR3nt: TGTGCCAGCAGCCGATTAAACGAGCAGTACTTC

abundance: once
d_gene: NA
j_gene: TRBJ2-5
v_gene: TRBV6-5
CDR3aa: CASSYLGQQETQYF
CDR3nt: TGTGCCAGCAGTTATTTGGGCCAGCAAGAGACCCAGTACTTC

abundance: NA
d_gene: NA
j_gene: TRBJ2-4
v_gene: TRBV10-3
CDR3aa: CAIKQGEVDIQYF
CDR3nt: TGTGCCATCAAACAGGGTGAGGTAGACATTCAGTACTTC

abundance: NA
d_gene: NA
j_gene: TRBJ1-4
v_gene: TRBV30
CDR3aa: CAWSASGVVRTGRLFF
CDR3nt: TGTGCCTGGAGTGCGTCAGGGGTTGTTAGAACGGGGAGACTGTTTTTT

abundance: NA
d_gene: TRBD1
j_gene: TRBJ2-1
v_gene: TRBV11-3
CDR3aa: CASSPGNYPGQKNEQFF
CDR3nt: TGTGCCAGCAGCCCTGGAAACTATCCGGGACAGAAAAATGAGCAGTTCTTC

abundance: NA
d_gene: NA
j_gene: TRBJ2-5
v_gene: TRBV5-5
CDR3aa: CASSWRAETQYF
CDR3nt: TGTGCCAGCAGCTGGAGGGCCGAGACCCAGTACTTC